This TCR beta chain is from a study of blood T cell repertoires in COVID-19. Study-level background: COVID-19 samples, acute and convalescent, were from the United States, Italy and Spain.

Trimming cost V 3 bases and J 3 bases; bases outside gene matches: 8. The length of the CDR3 is 14 residues. Germline V CDR1 and CDR2: DFQATT, SNEGSKA (reference sequence). As handled by the study authors: Using reference gene primer amplification, nucleated cell counts were estimated. Assay: immunoSEQ multiplex PCR; the TCRdb copy retains only in-frame clones and omits some. V, J and clone size are taken as reported in that table, and D and trimming were inferred from the DNA itself. The sample holds more than 250,000 clones, around 86% seen once. The receptor comes from a man aged 50 to 60 with active or convalescent COVID-19. V usage is TRBV20-1 and J usage is TRBJ2-7; 7 bases are a match to TRBD2. Sequenced material: peripheral blood. The CDR3 protein is CSASQAGRVYEQYF. The CDR3 DNA sequence: TGCAGTGCTAGTCAAGCGGGGAGAGTCTACGAGCAGTACTTC.